Described below is a single TCR beta chain sequence and its context. The target antigen is unknown. The sample belongs to a study of cytomegalovirus exposure and HLA in healthy donors. Study-wide results and caveats: TCR beta V- and J-gene trimming was later associated with a missense DCLRE1C variant.

The PCR contained 60 Vbeta and 13 Jbeta primers. Data came from immunoSEQ multiplex PCR; TCRdb stores just in-frame clones and leaves some out. The table includes 90,000 to 100,000 clones, roughly 76% detected once. This CDR3 contains 12 residues. Trimming removed 0 bases from V and 7 bases from J, with 4 bases in between. CDR1 is SGDLS and CDR2 is YYNGEE in the germline V gene. Sequencing was done on a sample of PBMCs. This sequence joins TRBV9 and TRBJ2-2; D unresolved. This sequence originates from a woman between 55 and 75 years old in good health and CMV-seropositive. In DNA form, the CDR3 reads TGTGCCAGCAGCGTAGTAAACGGGGAGCTGTTTTTT. Protein sequence: CASSVVNGELFF.